The TCR beta chain described here comes from a study of T cell responses to AZD1222 COVID-19 vaccine. Only in-frame clones appear in the TCRdb table, and some are missing; sequencing was by immunoSEQ multiplex PCR. The sample consists of 180,000 or so clones, more than 75% of them appearing once. Worth noting for this clone: Its antigen remains unidentified.

The study pooled second doses at about 4 or about 12 weeks. Findings and caveats of the study: Without day 14 samples, only post-peak T cell repertoires were studied. Females made up more of the donors, who were largely white British, and clonal diversity may have come out too low. Reports indicate that nearly half of spike-specific TCRs are directed at unmutated variant regions.

Sequences were derived from peripheral blood, sampled 28 days after the second AZD1222 dose. This clonotype originated in an adult who received the AZD1222 COVID-19 vaccine.

In DNA, the CDR3 is TGTGCCAGCAGTGATGCGCCGGCGGGGCCTCGCGGCTACACCTTC. It yields the protein CASSDAPAGPRGYTF. J is TRBJ1-2 and V is TRBV6-1, with D maybe TRBD1 (5 bases). The V end was cut by 3 bases, the J end by 8 bases, with 19 bases between. The CDR3 has 15 amino acids. CDR1 and CDR2 from the germline V gene are MNHNS and SASEGT.